Described below is a single T cell receptor (beta chain) sequence and its context. TCRdb's table, derived via immunoSEQ multiplex PCR, lists solely in-frame clones and lacks some. The sample includes 500,000 to 850,000 clones, approximately 89% of them seen just once. The CDR3 runs 14 residues. CDR1 is MNHNS, CDR2 SASEGT, per germline. The ends were cut back, 11 bases at V and 5 bases at J, with 21 bases in the middle. This specimen comes from a study of shared T cell receptors in the human thymus. A further study also used this sample, focusing on human thymus T cells. As reported in that work: Having surgery to correct congenital heart defects, healthy Finnish infants acted as the donors.

The sample was thymocytes. The chain recombines TRBV6-1 with TRBJ1-1, with D possibly TRBD1 on 5 matching bases. The TCR sequence derives from a boy less than two years old with a congenital heart defect. The CDR3 region is CAGLEGPGETEAFF. The CDR3 region has the DNA TGTGCCGGTTTAGAGGGACCGGGGGAAACTGAAGCTTTCTTT.